The rows below give T cell receptor beta chains drawn from one sample of a study of blood T cells in healthy people across ages. Each CDR3 protein is one row after TCRdb ran MiXCR on the 5' RACE reads. The sample yields around 1,900,000 distinct CDR3 sequences, approximately 39% seen once. The source material was blood. The receptors derive from a human donor in good health. Each CDR3 is given with its conserved first and last residue. Each record gives: CDR3 protein, CDR3 DNA, clone size, J gene, D gene, V gene. A D gene is named only where the DNA matches it firmly. Rows may omit the clone size; those that give it use once, few, many or a size class.

CDR3: CASSLGVPASSTEAFF
DNA: TGTGCCAGCAGCTTGGGGGTTCCGGCTTCGAGCACTGAAGCTTTCTTT
size: once
J: TRBJ1-1
D: -
V: TRBV7-9

CDR3: CASRAGTGLSNQPQHF
DNA: TGTGCCAGTAGAGCCGGGACAGGGTTAAGCAATCAGCCCCAGCATTTT
size: -
J: TRBJ1-5
D: TRBD1
V: TRBV19

CDR3: CASSEAGNNNGQFF
DNA: TGTGCCAGCAGTGAAGCCGGGAACAACAATGGGCAGTTCTTC
size: few
J: TRBJ2-1
D: -
V: TRBV2

CDR3: CASRKTWTGVNTEAFF
DNA: TGTGCCAGCAGAAAAACTTGGACGGGGGTGAACACTGAAGCTTTCTTT
size: -
J: TRBJ1-1
D: -
V: TRBV6-1

CDR3: CASSQDFLQVSGNTIYF
DNA: TGTGCCAGCAGCCAAGATTTCTTACAGGTCTCTGGAAACACCATATATTTT
size: -
J: TRBJ1-3
D: -
V: TRBV4-2

CDR3: CASSVQSGGLSYEQYF
DNA: TGTGCCAGCAGCGTACAAAGTGGGGGTCTCTCCTACGAGCAGTACTTC
size: -
J: TRBJ2-7
D: -
V: TRBV7-2

CDR3: CASSVGIGPSTDTQYF
DNA: TGTGCCAGCAGCGTAGGAATAGGCCCCAGCACAGATACGCAGTATTTT
size: few
J: TRBJ2-3
D: -
V: TRBV9

CDR3: CASTRSTGQVWGYTF
DNA: TGTGCCAGCACCCGCAGCACGGGACAGGTTTGGGGCTACACCTTC
size: -
J: TRBJ1-2
D: TRBD1
V: TRBV12-3/TRBV12-4

CDR3: CASSLYFGQGAYEQYF
DNA: TGCGCCAGCAGCTTGTACTTTGGGCAGGGAGCCTACGAGCAGTACTTC
size: -
J: TRBJ2-7
D: -
V: TRBV5-1

CDR3: CSVETGAKNTQYF
DNA: TGCAGCGTTGAAACAGGGGCCAAAAACACTCAGTACTTC
size: -
J: TRBJ2-4
D: TRBD1
V: TRBV29-1

CDR3: CASSLVQGVPYEQYF
DNA: TGTGCCAGCAGCTTAGTACAGGGCGTTCCCTACGAGCAGTACTTC
size: -
J: TRBJ2-7
D: -
V: TRBV11-2

CDR3: CASSLTGGGPYYEQYF
DNA: TGTGCCAGCAGTTTAACGGGGGGCGGACCCTACTACGAGCAGTACTTC
size: -
J: TRBJ2-7
D: -
V: TRBV27

CDR3: CASSLAAAPSGYTF
DNA: TGTGCCAGCAGTTTAGCGGCAGCACCGTCGGGCTACACCTTC
size: -
J: TRBJ1-2
D: -
V: TRBV12-3/TRBV12-4

CDR3: CASSSRRVSGANVLTF
DNA: TGTGCCAGCAGCTCGCGACGCGTCTCTGGGGCCAACGTCCTGACTTTC
size: few
J: TRBJ2-6
D: -
V: TRBV7-8